Described below is a single TCR gamma chain sequence and its context. The antigen remains unidentified. Other DNA sequences in the same sample also yield this CDR3. This specimen comes from a study of Vδ1+ human thymocytes. Overall study findings and caveats: Highly polyclonal TRG and TRD repertoires with Gaussian CDR3 length distributions appeared in thymus. Bulk data may be misread because of unexpected Vdelta2 sequences. Many TRG clonotypes were shared between donors; TRD repertoires were essentially private.

V lost 0 bases and J lost 2; bases outside the gene matches: 6. CDR3 length: 16 residues. Germline loops: CDR1 EGSNGY, CDR2 YDSYNSKV. RNA was extracted from the cells and then reverse transcribed. Multiplex PCR used pooled V-gene forward primers and a constant-region reverse primer to amplify CDR3s. TCRdb re-analyzed the multiplex PCR reads via CATT. The data show about 36,000 gamma-chain clones, 20% seen once. This sequence was found in a girl less than two years old who had congenital heart surgery. The V gene is TRGV2, the J gene TRGJP2. Material: Vdelta1+ gamma-delta thymocytes from the thymus. Subset given: FACS-sorted CD3+ TCRalphabeta- TCRVdelta1+ TCRVdelta2- thymocytes. In DNA, the CDR3 is TGTGCCACCTGGGACGGGCTTGGGAGTAGTGATTGGATCAAGACGTTT. Translated: CATWDGLGSSDWIKTF.